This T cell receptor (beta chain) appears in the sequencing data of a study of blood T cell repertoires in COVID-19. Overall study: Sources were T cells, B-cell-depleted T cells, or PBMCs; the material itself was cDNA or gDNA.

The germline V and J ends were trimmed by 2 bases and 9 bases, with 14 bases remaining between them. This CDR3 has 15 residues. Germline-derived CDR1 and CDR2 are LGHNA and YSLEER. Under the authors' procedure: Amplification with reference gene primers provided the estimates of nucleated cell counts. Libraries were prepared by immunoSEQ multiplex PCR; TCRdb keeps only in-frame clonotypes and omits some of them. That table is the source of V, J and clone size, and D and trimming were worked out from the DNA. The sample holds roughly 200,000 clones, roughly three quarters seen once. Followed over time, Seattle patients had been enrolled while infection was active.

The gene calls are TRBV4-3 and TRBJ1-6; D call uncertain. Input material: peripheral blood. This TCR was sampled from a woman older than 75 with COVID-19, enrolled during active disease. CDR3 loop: CASSQIPAGISPLHF. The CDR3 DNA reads TGCGCCAGCAGCCAAATTCCGGCGGGCATTTCACCCCTCCACTTT.